The present T cell receptor (beta chain) was sequenced within a study of CD8+CD57+ T cells in acquired aplastic anemia. V trimming: 10 bases; J trimming: 4 bases; junction bases outside the gene matches: 9. Germline CDR1 reads SNHLY; CDR2 reads FYNNEI. This CDR3 region has 13 residues. Genomic DNA constituted the template upon which TCR beta VDJ and CDR3 profiling was performed. Each CDR3 protein gets one entry after TCRdb re-called the reads with MiXCR. This sample has about 100,000 distinct CDR3 sequences, with approximately 49% found just once. This clonotype was detected many times. The chain uses TRBV2 and TRBJ2-7; 8 bases are shared with TRBD1. Sequenced input: sorted CD4+, CD8+, or CD8+CD57+ T cells (not recorded which) from PBMCs. The TCR sequence derives from a human donor in good health, serving as a control. CDR3 nucleotides: TGTGCCATCTCATCCGGACAGGGATACGAGCAGTACTTC. Protein: CAISSGQGYEQYF.